This TCR beta chain was captured in a study of PD-1 blockade in classical Hodgkin lymphoma. Trimming removed 7 bases from V and 3 bases from J, with 20 bases in between. This CDR3 is 15 amino acids long. Germline lookup yields CDR1 SGHRS and CDR2 YFSETQ. Sequenced by immunoSEQ multiplex PCR; TCRdb stores in-frame clones only, minus some. The sample has about 35,000 clones, more than 85% seen once; the top ten hold 0.2% to 0.25%. Time point specified: newly diagnosed, previously untreated cHL patient sample. Starting with thawed PBMCs, CD4+ T cells were purified by magnetic negative selection. Sequencing used CD4+ T cells from blood. The rearrangement links TRBV5-1 to TRBJ2-7, with a weak D call TRBD1 (5 bases). The receptor was derived from a human donor with classical Hodgkin lymphoma. The CDR3 loop is CASSWSGQGYYEQYF. CDR3 DNA sequence: TGCGCCAGCTCTTGGAGTGGGCAGGGATACTACGAGCAGTACTTC.